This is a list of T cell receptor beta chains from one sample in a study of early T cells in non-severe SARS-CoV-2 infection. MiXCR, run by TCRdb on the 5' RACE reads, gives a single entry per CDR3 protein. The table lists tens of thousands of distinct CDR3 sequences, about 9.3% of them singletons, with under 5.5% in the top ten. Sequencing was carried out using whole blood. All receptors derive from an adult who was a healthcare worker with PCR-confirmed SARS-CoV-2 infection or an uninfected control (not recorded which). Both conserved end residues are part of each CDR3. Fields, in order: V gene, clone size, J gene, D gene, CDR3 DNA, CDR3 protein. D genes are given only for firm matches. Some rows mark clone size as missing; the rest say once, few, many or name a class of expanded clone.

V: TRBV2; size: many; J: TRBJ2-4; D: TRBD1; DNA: TGTGCCAGCAGTGACCGGGACAGGGTAAACATTCAGTACTTC; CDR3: CASSDRDRVNIQYF
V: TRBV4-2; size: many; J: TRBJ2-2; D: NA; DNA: TGTGCCAGCAGCTCTACCTGGGGCTCCAGGGCCGGGGAGCTGTTTTTT; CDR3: CASSSTWGSRAGELFF
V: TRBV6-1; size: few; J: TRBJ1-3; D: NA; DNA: TGTGCCAGCAGCGCCATGGGCCCAGCCGGAAACACCATATATTTT; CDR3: CASSAMGPAGNTIYF
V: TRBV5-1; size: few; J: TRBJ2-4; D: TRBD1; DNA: TGCGCCAGCAGCTTTGGTGGACAGGGTCTCAAAAACATTCAGTACTTC; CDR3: CASSFGGQGLKNIQYF
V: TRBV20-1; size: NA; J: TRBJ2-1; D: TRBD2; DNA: TGCAGTGCTCAGCCGGGACTAGCGGGAGGGTCCTACCGCTACAATGAGCAGTTCTTC; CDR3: CSAQPGLAGGSYRYNEQFF
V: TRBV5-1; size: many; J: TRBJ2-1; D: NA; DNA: TGCGCCAGCAGCTTCTCAGGGCGGAGTGAGCAGTTCTTC; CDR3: CASSFSGRSEQFF
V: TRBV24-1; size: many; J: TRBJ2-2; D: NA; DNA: TGTGCCACCACCAATCCGAGGGGGTTAAATGACGGGGAGCTGTTTTTT; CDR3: CATTNPRGLNDGELFF
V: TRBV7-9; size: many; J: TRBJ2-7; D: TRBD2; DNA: TGTGCCAGCAGCCACCCGCGGGGGGAGGCCGATGAGCAGTACTTC; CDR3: CASSHPRGEADEQYF
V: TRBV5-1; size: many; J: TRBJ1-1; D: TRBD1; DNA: TGCGCCAGCAGCGGACTAGAATTGGGACAGGGCACTGAAGCTTTCTTT; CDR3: CASSGLELGQGTEAFF
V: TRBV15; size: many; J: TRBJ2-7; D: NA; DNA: TGTGCCACCAGCGGGGGGGCGGGGGTACTTACCTACGAGCAGTACTTC; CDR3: CATSGGAGVLTYEQYF
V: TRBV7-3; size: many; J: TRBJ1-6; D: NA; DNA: TGTGCCAGCAGCTCCCGACAGAATTCACCCCTCCACTTT; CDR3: CASSSRQNSPLHF
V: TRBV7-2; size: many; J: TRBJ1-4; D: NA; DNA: TGTGCCAGCAGCTTAGTGGCAGGGTCGAATGAAAAACTGTTTTTT; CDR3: CASSLVAGSNEKLFF
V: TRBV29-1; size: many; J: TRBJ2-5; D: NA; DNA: TGCAGCGTTGAACTGGCAGGGTCGAAAGAGACCCAGTACTTC; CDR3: CSVELAGSKETQYF
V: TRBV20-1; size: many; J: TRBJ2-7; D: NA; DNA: TGCAGTGCTAGATCAGGGTTTGCCTACGAGCAGTACTTC; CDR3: CSARSGFAYEQYF
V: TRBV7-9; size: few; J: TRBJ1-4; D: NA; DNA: TGTGCCAGCAGCTCTGTACAGGGACGGCGGGAAAAACTGTTTTTT; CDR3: CASSSVQGRREKLFF
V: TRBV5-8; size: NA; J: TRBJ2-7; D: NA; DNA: TGTGCCAGCAGTTCAACGGGACATGGACGCTACGAGCAGTACTTC; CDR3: CASSSTGHGRYEQYF
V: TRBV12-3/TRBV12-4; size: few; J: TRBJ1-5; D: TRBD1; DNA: TGTGCCAGCGGACCCCGAGACAGGGCTTTTCAGCCCCAGCATTTT; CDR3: CASGPRDRAFQPQHF
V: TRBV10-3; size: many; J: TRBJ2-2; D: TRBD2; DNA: TGTGCCATTAAAACTAGCGGGGGATTCGCCGGGGAGCTGTTTTTT; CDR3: CAIKTSGGFAGELFF
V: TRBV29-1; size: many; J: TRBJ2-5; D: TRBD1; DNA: TGCAGCGTTGACACTCATGCTTCAGGGGGAGAGACCCAGTACTTC; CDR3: CSVDTHASGGETQYF
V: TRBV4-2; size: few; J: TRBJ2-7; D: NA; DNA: TGTGCCAGCAGCCAAAGTCATGGGAATGCGTACGAGCAGTACTTC; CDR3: CASSQSHGNAYEQYF
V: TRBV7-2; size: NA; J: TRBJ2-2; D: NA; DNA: TGTCTCGCCGGGACGTACACCGGGGAGCTGTTTTTT; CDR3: CLAGTYTGELFF
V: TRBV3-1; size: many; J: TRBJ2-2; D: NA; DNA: TGTGCCAGCAGCCAAATTAACACCGGGGAGCTGTTTTTT; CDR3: CASSQINTGELFF
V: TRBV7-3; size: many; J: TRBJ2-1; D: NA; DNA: TGTGCCAGCAGCTCGTCCGGGGATGAGCAGTTCTTC; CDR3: CASSSSGDEQFF